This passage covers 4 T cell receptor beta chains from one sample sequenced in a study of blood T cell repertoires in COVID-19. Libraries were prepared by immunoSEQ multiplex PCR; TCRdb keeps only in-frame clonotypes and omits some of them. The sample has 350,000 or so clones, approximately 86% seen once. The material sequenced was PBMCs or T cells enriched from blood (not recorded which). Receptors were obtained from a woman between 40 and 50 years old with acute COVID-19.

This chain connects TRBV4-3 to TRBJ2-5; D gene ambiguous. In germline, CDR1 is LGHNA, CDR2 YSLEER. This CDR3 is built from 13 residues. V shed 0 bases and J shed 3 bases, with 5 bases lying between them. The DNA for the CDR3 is TGCGCCAGCAGCCAAGACCAGGAAGAGACCCAGTACTTC. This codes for CASSQDQEETQYF.

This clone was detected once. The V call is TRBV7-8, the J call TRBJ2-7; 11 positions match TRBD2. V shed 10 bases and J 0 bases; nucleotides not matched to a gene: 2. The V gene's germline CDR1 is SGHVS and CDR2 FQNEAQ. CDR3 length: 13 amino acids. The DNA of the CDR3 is TGTGCCACTAGCGGGAGGAGCTCCTACGAGCAGTACTTC. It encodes CATSGRSSYEQYF.

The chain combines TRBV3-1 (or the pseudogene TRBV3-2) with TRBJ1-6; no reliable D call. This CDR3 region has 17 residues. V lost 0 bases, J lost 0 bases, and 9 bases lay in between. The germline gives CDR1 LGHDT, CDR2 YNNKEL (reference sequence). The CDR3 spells CASSQEPGSSYNSPLHF. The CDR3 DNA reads TGTGCCAGCAGCCAAGAACCCGGTAGCTCCTATAATTCACCCCTCCACTTT.

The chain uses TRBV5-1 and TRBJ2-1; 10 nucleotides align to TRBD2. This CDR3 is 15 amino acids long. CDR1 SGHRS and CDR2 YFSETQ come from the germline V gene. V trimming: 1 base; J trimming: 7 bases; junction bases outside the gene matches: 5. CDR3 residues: CASSLLASGSNEQFF. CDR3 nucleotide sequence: TGCGCCAGCAGCTTGTTGGCTAGCGGGAGTAATGAGCAGTTCTTC.